These 29 T cell receptor beta chains share one sample of origin, sequenced in a study of blood T cell repertoires in COVID-19. Profiled with immunoSEQ multiplex PCR; TCRdb holds only in-frame clones, not every one. The table records 27,000 or so clones, 65% to 90% of them present only once. Sequenced sample: peripheral blood. The receptors come from a man between 65 and 85 years old with active COVID-19.

This clone rates as medium-sized (0.01 to 0.1%). The gene calls are TRBV3-1 (or the pseudogene TRBV3-2) and TRBJ2-2, with D possibly matching TRBD2 (5 bases). This CDR3 is built from 17 residues. V gave up 6 bases and J gave up 6 bases, with 23 bases separating them. Germline CDR1 and CDR2: LGHDT and YNNKEL (reference sequence). The CDR3 region has the DNA TGTGCCAGCAGTCTCGATCCTAGAAGGACTCCCGCCGGGGAGCTGTTTTTT. The encoded protein is CASSLDPRRTPAGELFF.

This rearrangement joins TRBV9 to TRBJ1-3; a weak D match, TRBD1 (5 bases). The CDR3 covers 15 residues. Trimming removed 0 bases from V and 4 bases from J, with 11 bases in between. Germline V gene lookup returns CDR1 SGDLS and CDR2 YYNGEE. The CDR3 is CASSVGGAGGNTIYF. CDR3 sequence (DNA): TGTGCCAGCAGCGTAGGGGGCGCAGGGGGAAACACCATATATTTT. Supplemented by reference TRBV9 and TRBJ1-3, the full variable domain reads DSGVTQTPKHLITATGQRVTLRCSPRSGDLSVYWYQQSLDQGLQFLIQYYNGEERAKGNILERFSAQQFPDLHSELNLSSLELGDSALYFCASSVGGAGGNTIYFGEGSWLTVV.

DNA for the CDR3: TGTGCCTGGAGGAGACAGGGATCCGACACTGAAGCTTTCTTT. Protein product: CAWRRQGSDTEAFF. The genes are TRBV30 and TRBJ1-1; TRBD1 agrees at 7 bases. The CDR3 is 14 amino acids. The V segment lost 3 bases and the J segment 3 bases; nucleotides outside the gene matches: 7. Germline loops: CDR1 GTSNPN, CDR2 SVGIG (reference sequence).

The chain joins TRBV7-8 to TRBJ1-1; perhaps TRBD1 as D (6 bases). The V and J ends lost 3 bases and 4 bases respectively, with 15 bases between them. This CDR3 is built from 15 residues. Germline loops: CDR1 SGHVS, CDR2 FQNEAQ. CDR3 sequence reads: CASSLSRGEGTEAFF. CDR3 coding DNA: TGTGCCAGCAGCTTGTCGAGGGGGGAGGGCACTGAAGCTTTCTTT.

J is TRBJ2-1 and V is TRBV5-1; 13 bases are shared with TRBD2. The CDR3 consists of 15 residues. Germline lookup yields CDR1 SGHRS and CDR2 YFSETQ. V was clipped by 4 bases and J by 7 bases; unmatched bases: 5. The DNA for the CDR3 is TGCGCCAGCAGCATAGGGACTAGCGGGGTAAATGAGCAGTTCTTC. This gives the protein CASSIGTSGVNEQFF.

The chain has TRBV6-2 or TRBV6-3 and TRBJ2-2, with TRBD2 identical over 11 bases. The CDR3 length is 14 residues. J was trimmed by 5 bases and V by 5 bases; bases with no gene match: 1. Germline V CDR1 and CDR2: MNHEY, SVGEGT. The CDR3 spells CASSLAGGTGELFF. CDR3 coding DNA: TGTGCCAGCAGTCTAGCGGGAGGAACCGGGGAGCTGTTTTTT.

A single count supports this clone. This rearrangement joins TRBV24-1 to TRBJ2-1, with 9 bases matching TRBD2. This CDR3 is 13 amino acids long. The V gene end was trimmed by 6 bases and the J gene end by 4 bases; junction bases not matched to a gene: 0. CDR1 KGHDR and CDR2 SFDVKD come from the germline V gene. The CDR3 sequence is CATSLAGYNEQFF. In nucleotides, the CDR3 is TGTGCCACCAGTCTAGCGGGGTACAATGAGCAGTTCTTC.

V gene TRBV29-1 combines with J gene TRBJ1-4; 9 bases line up with TRBD1. The CDR3 spans 13 residues. Unmatched junction bases numbered 7, after V lost 6 bases and J lost 8 bases. From germline, CDR1 is SQVTM and CDR2 ANQGSEA. The CDR3 coding sequence is TGCAGCGTATCGGACAGGGGTGCAGAAAAACTGTTTTTT. Translated, it gives CSVSDRGAEKLFF.

V gene TRBV10-3 combines with J gene TRBJ2-1; TRBD2 matches at 13 bases. The length of the CDR3 is 20 residues. Germline CDR1 reads ENHRY; CDR2 reads SYGVKD. The trim removed 1 base at V and 0 bases at J, leaving 9 bases unmatched. The CDR3 coding sequence is TGTGCCATCAGTGAGTTGGGGACTAGCGGGAATCTATTCTCCTACAATGAGCAGTTCTTC. This sequence encodes CAISELGTSGNLFSYNEQFF.

The chain carries TRBV2 and TRBJ2-3, with 12 bases fitting TRBD2. Germline lookup yields CDR1 SNHLY and CDR2 FYNNEI. The J segment lost 3 bases and the V segment lost 6 bases, leaving 7 bases of the junction unmatched. The CDR3 is 16 residues long. CDR3 coding DNA: TGTGCCAGCAGGGAGCTAGCGGGAGGGAGGACAGATACGCAGTATTTT. Protein product: CASRELAGGRTDTQYF.

This chain joins TRBV19 and TRBJ2-7; perhaps TRBD2 as D (6 bases). V was shortened by 5 bases and J by 3 bases, with 20 bases between the two germline ends. CDR3 length: 16 residues. The germline V gene has CDR1 LNHDA and CDR2 SQIVND (reference sequence). The CDR3 sequence: CASSVAPGSPLYEQYF. CDR3 sequence (DNA): TGTGCCAGTAGTGTCGCCCCCGGGAGCCCCCTCTACGAGCAGTACTTC.

This chain joins TRBV11-1 and TRBJ1-1; no definite D call. The CDR3 is made up of 14 amino acids. Germline V lookup: CDR1 SGHAT, CDR2 FQDESV (reference sequence). V dropped 5 bases and J dropped 0 bases, with 10 bases sitting between them. The DNA of the CDR3 is TGTGCCAGCAGCCTGACATCGATGAACACTGAAGCTTTCTTT. This sequence encodes CASSLTSMNTEAFF.

This clone was recorded only once. The rearrangement links TRBV10-1 to TRBJ2-1; D may be TRBD2 (5 bases). V was cut by 8 bases and J by 7 bases, with 18 bases left in between. The CDR3 length is 14 residues. Germline CDR1 is WNHNN and CDR2 is SYGVQD (reference sequence). The CDR3 sequence is CASAVSGNLNEQFF. DNA for the CDR3: TGCGCCAGCGCTGTCTCGGGGAACTTGAATGAGCAGTTCTTC.

This chain uses TRBV7-9 with TRBJ2-1; no firm D call. V lost 2 bases and J lost 3, with 5 bases in between. CDR1 is SEHNR and CDR2 is FQNEAQ in the germline V gene (reference sequence). The CDR3 is 13 amino acids. CDR3 sequence reads: CASSLNSYNEQFF. The CDR3 DNA reads as TGTGCCAGCAGCTTAAACAGCTACAATGAGCAGTTCTTC. The full variable domain, rest sourced from reference TRBV7-9 and TRBJ2-1, is DTGVSQNPRHKITKRGQNVTFRCDPISEHNRLYWYRQTLGQGPEFLTYFQNEAQLEKSRLLSDRFSAERPKGSFSTLEIQRTEQGDSAMYLCASSLNSYNEQFFGPGTRLTVL.

CDR3 in amino acids: CASSGTAGRGPGELFF. Written as DNA, the CDR3 is TGTGCCAGCAGTGGGACGGCGGGTCGAGGTCCTGGGGAGCTGTTTTTT. The rearrangement joins TRBV2 to TRBJ2-2, with D possibly matching TRBD2 (5 bases). V shed 4 bases and J shed 8 bases, with 20 bases lying between them. Germline lookup yields CDR1 SNHLY and CDR2 FYNNEI. The CDR3 spans 16 residues.

The genes are TRBV6-5 and TRBJ2-1, with 9 nucleotides matching TRBD2. Losses at the gene ends were 1 base for V and 4 bases for J; bases not matched to a gene: 2. Germline V CDR1 and CDR2: MNHEY, SVGAGI. This CDR3 is built from 15 residues. This chain's CDR3 is CASSYWRGGYNEQFF. CDR3 in DNA: TGTGCCAGCAGTTACTGGCGGGGGGGATACAATGAGCAGTTCTTC.

The genes are TRBV5-1 and TRBJ1-1; D is unresolved. V lost 0 bases to trimming and J lost 5 bases, with 8 bases between them. Germline V gene data show CDR1 as SGHRS and CDR2 as YFSETQ. This CDR3 region has 13 residues. The DNA of the CDR3 is TGCGCCAGCAGCTTGGACAGTGAGACTGAAGCTTTCTTT. Its translation: CASSLDSETEAFF.

The chain carries TRBV9 and TRBJ1-2, with D possibly TRBD1 on 5 matching bases. Germline V gene sequence: CDR1 SGDLS, CDR2 YYNGEE. V was pared by 0 bases and J by 6 bases, with 15 bases between. The CDR3 is 15 residues long. The CDR3 loop reads CASSVEGIGVDGYTF. CDR3 nucleotides: TGTGCCAGCAGCGTAGAGGGGATAGGGGTAGATGGCTACACCTTC.

The chain uses TRBV5-5 and TRBJ2-4; 8 bases agree with TRBD2. The germline V gene encodes CDR1 SGHKS and CDR2 YYEKEE (reference sequence). After removal of 5 bases from V and 8 bases from J, the junction contained 9 bases not matched to a gene. The CDR3 length is 14 residues. CDR3 nucleotide sequence: TGTGCCAGCAGGGTGGGGCGGGAGGAGGACATTCAGTACTTC. This translates into CASRVGREEDIQYF.

The CDR3 DNA sequence: TGTGCCAGCAGGGGTCAGGGAACTGAAGCTTTCTTT. It specifies CASRGQGTEAFF. The chain carries TRBV2 and TRBJ1-1; the D gene is possibly TRBD1 (5 bases). The CDR3 runs 12 residues. The V gene's germline CDR1 is SNHLY and CDR2 FYNNEI. Trimming shortened V by 6 bases and J by 5 bases, and 10 bases separated the two germline ends. The variable domain in full, with the rest retrieved from reference TRBV2 and TRBJ1-1, is EPEVTQTPSHQVTQMGQEVILRCVPISNHLYFYWYRQILGQKVEFLVSFYNNEISEKSEIFDDQFSVERPDGSNFTLKIRSTKLEDSAMYFCASRGQGTEAFFGQGTRLTVV.

In this sample, this clone turned up a few times. V gene TRBV2 combines with J gene TRBJ2-7, with D possibly TRBD2 on 6 matching bases. Germline V gives CDR1 SNHLY, CDR2 FYNNEI. V was clipped by 5 bases and J by 2 bases, with 13 bases between them. CDR3 size: 14 residues. The CDR3 DNA follows: TGTGCCAGCAGTTTACGACTAGTCACCTACGAGCAGTACTTC. Its translation is CASSLRLVTYEQYF.

The chain employs TRBV7-6 and TRBJ1-1; 8 bases match TRBD1. Per the germline V gene, CDR1 is SGHVS and CDR2 is FNYEAQ. V dropped 2 bases and J dropped 1; count of bases not matched to a gene: 12. The CDR3 is 18 residues long. The CDR3 spells CASSLSGQGWGQNTEAFF. CDR3 DNA: TGTGCCAGCAGCTTATCAGGACAGGGATGGGGCCAGAACACTGAAGCTTTCTTT. Full variable domain (rest looked up from reference TRBV7-6 and TRBJ1-1): GAGVSQSPRYKVTKRGQDVALRCDPISGHVSLYWYRQALGQGPEFLTYFNYEAQQDKSGLPNDRFSAERPEGSISTLTIQRTEQRDSAMYRCASSLSGQGWGQNTEAFFGQGTRLTVV.

Concerning this clone: The same CDR3 also results from other DNA sequences found in this sample. The chain joins TRBV29-1 to TRBJ1-1, with D tentatively TRBD1 (5 bases). Trimming pared 7 bases from V and 0 bases from J, leaving 18 bases between. Germline V gene lookup returns CDR1 SQVTM and CDR2 ANQGSEA. This CDR3 spans 15 amino acids. CDR3 protein: CSASGGWGMNTEAFF. CDR3 nucleotide sequence: TGCAGCGCATCCGGGGGTTGGGGAATGAACACTGAAGCTTTCTTT. The variable domain in full, with the rest retrieved from reference TRBV29-1 and TRBJ1-1, is SAVISQKPSRDICQRGTSLTIQCQVDSQVTMMFWYRQQPGQSLTLIATANQGSEATYESGFVIDKFPISRPNLTFSTLTVSNMSPEDSSIYLCSASGGWGMNTEAFFGQGTRLTVV.

V gene TRBV7-2 combines with J gene TRBJ2-5, with TRBD1 matching over 7 bases. CDR3 length: 15 residues. J gave up 7 bases and V 5 bases, and 13 bases lay outside the gene matches. CDR1 is SGHTA, CDR2 FQGNSA, per germline. This chain's CDR3 is CASSLIRGRVGTQYF. The CDR3 nucleotides read TGTGCCAGCAGCCTCATTAGGGGGCGAGTTGGGACCCAGTACTTC. The full variable domain, completed using reference TRBV7-2 and TRBJ2-5, is GAGVSQSPSNKVTEKGKDVELRCDPISGHTALYWYRQSLGQGLEFLIYFQGNSAPDKSGLPSDRFSAERTGGSVSTLTIQRTQQEDSAVYLCASSLIRGRVGTQYFGPGTRLLVL.

There are a few counts of this clone. The J gene is TRBJ2-2, the V gene TRBV4-1; 12 bases agree with TRBD2. The V and J ends lost 4 bases and 6 bases, in that order; junction bases with no gene match: 9. The CDR3 has 17 amino acids. Per germline, CDR1 MGHRA and CDR2 YSYEKL. As DNA, the CDR3 is TGCGCCAGCAGCCCCGGACTAGCGGGAACTCGGGCCGGGGAGCTGTTTTTT. It is translated as CASSPGLAGTRAGELFF.

The genes are TRBV7-3 and TRBJ1-1; the D gene is possibly TRBD1 (5 bases). The V gene lost 5 bases and the J gene lost 0 bases, with 13 bases spanning the gap. The CDR3 runs to 15 residues. Germline V gene sequence: CDR1 SGHTA, CDR2 FQGTGA. CDR3 coding DNA: TGTGCCAGCAGCCCCGGGGGAGTCATGAACACTGAAGCTTTCTTT. Its translation is CASSPGGVMNTEAFF.

A remark on this clone: Other nucleotide sequences from this sample produce the same CDR3. The chain combines TRBV9 with TRBJ2-1; the match to TRBD2 covers 14 bases. After removal of 0 bases from V and 7 bases from J, the junction contained 3 bases not matched to a gene. The CDR3 loop spans 16 amino acids. CDR1 SGDLS and CDR2 YYNGEE come from the germline V gene. CDR3 nucleotide sequence: TGTGCCAGCAGCGTAGGGACTAGCGGGGGGTATAATGAGCAGTTCTTC. It specifies CASSVGTSGGYNEQFF.

The J gene is TRBJ2-5, the V gene TRBV7-9; a possible D gene is TRBD2 (6 bases). Germline loops: CDR1 SEHNR, CDR2 FQNEAQ (reference sequence). This CDR3 is 15 amino acids long. The V and J ends lost 4 bases and 2 bases respectively, with 14 bases between them. CDR3 coding DNA: TGTGCCAGCAGCTCGGCGGGGAGACAACAAGAGACCCAGTACTTC. Translation: CASSSAGRQQETQYF.

The chain recombines TRBV6-5 with TRBJ2-7; 7 bases map to TRBD1. The germline V gene has CDR1 MNHEY and CDR2 SVGAGI. With V trimmed by 7 bases and J by 6 bases, 9 bases remained unmatched. CDR3 length: 13 residues. The CDR3 here is CASIENRGREQYF. DNA of the CDR3: TGTGCCAGCATCGAAAACAGGGGTCGCGAGCAGTACTTC.